This T cell receptor (beta chain) stems from a study of cytomegalovirus exposure and HLA in healthy donors. CDR3 length: 13 residues. Germline-derived CDR1 and CDR2 are SNHLY and FYNNEI. Unmatched junction bases numbered 4, after V lost 7 bases and J lost 2 bases. On this clone: Antigen specificity is unknown.

Overall study findings and caveats: A later analysis found TCR association rates differed by HLA locus, highest for DRB1 and lowest for HLA-C. The study listed approximately 160 cytomegalovirus-associated TCR beta chains. Later findings reportedly placed an Asian-associated ancestry cluster below the roughly 730-donor mean for N-insertions. Later analysis identified a missense DCLRE1C variant that was linked to TCR beta V- and J-gene trimming.

Primers for the PCR totalled 60 Vbeta and 13 Jbeta. Here immunoSEQ multiplex PCR was the method, and the copy in TCRdb shows in-frame clones only, minus some. This sample has around 200,000 clones, with approximately 80% found just once. Material for sequencing was PBMCs. The sequence came from a man aged 35 to 55 in good health and CMV-seronegative. This chain connects TRBV2 to TRBJ2-5; TRBD2 aligns across 7 bases. This CDR3 reads CASKKREQETQYF. Written as DNA, the CDR3 is TGTGCCAGCAAAAAGCGGGAACAAGAGACCCAGTACTTC.